The next 11 T cell receptor beta chains were all read from a single sample in a study of blood T cell repertoires in COVID-19. Here immunoSEQ multiplex PCR was the method, and the copy in TCRdb shows in-frame clones only, minus some. Among hundreds of thousands of clones listed, 75% to 90% were seen once. Sequencing used PBMCs or T cells enriched from blood (not recorded which). Source of these receptors: a man aged 18 to 30 who had recovered from COVID-19.

The V gene is TRBV19, the J gene TRBJ1-4; TRBD1 agrees at 8 bases. Germline trimming cut 6 bases from V and 3 bases from J; bases unmatched to any gene: 15. Germline V gene lookup returns CDR1 LNHDA and CDR2 SQIVND (reference sequence). The CDR3 runs to 18 residues. The CDR3: CASSQPGQDSYSNEKLFF. The CDR3 region has the DNA TGTGCCAGTAGCCAACCGGGACAGGATTCCTATTCTAATGAAAAACTGTTTTTT.

The gene calls are TRBV5-1 and TRBJ1-1; a weak D match, TRBD1 (6 bases). Germline V gene sequence: CDR1 SGHRS, CDR2 YFSETQ. Trimming took off 0 bases at V and 6 bases at J, with 15 bases between the two ends. The length of the CDR3 is 15 residues. CDR3 sequence reads: CASSLAQGRRAEAFF. The CDR3 DNA follows: TGCGCCAGCAGCTTGGCTCAGGGGCGCAGGGCTGAAGCTTTCTTT.

This clone came up a few times. The V and J genes are TRBV9 and TRBJ1-2; 8 nucleotides align to TRBD1. The ends lost 2 bases at V and 8 bases at J; junction bases unmatched: 5. The germline V gene encodes CDR1 SGDLS and CDR2 YYNGEE. CDR3 length: 13 residues. The CDR3 here is CASSVGQGSGYTF. CDR3 nucleotides: TGTGCCAGCAGCGTCGGACAGGGTTCGGGCTACACCTTC.

Points on this clone: Relative to the germline gene, one junction end is altered; a read error may explain this. The V and J genes are TRBV9 and TRBJ2-2, with D tentatively TRBD2 (6 bases). CDR1 and CDR2 (germline): SGDLS, YYNGEE. This CDR3 comprises 14 residues. CDR3 sequence reads: CASSVTDLTGGLFF. The CDR3 region has the DNA TGTGCCAGCAGCGTTACAGATCTAACCGGGGGGCTGTTTTTT.

The genes are TRBV28 and TRBJ1-1, with no clear D. Trimming shortened V by 5 bases and J by 3 bases, and 10 bases separated the two germline ends. Germline V gene sequence: CDR1 MDHEN, CDR2 SYDVKM. There are 13 residues in the CDR3. CDR3 loop: CASSMVRDTEAFF. CDR3 sequence (DNA): TGTGCCAGCAGTATGGTGAGGGACACTGAAGCTTTCTTT.

In DNA, the CDR3 is TGTGCCAGCAGCGACCGGACTAGCGGGAGGCAGAATGAGCAGTTCTTC. This codes for CASSDRTSGRQNEQFF. The chain joins TRBV3-1 (or the pseudogene TRBV3-2) to TRBJ2-1; TRBD2 agrees at 14 bases. This CDR3 comprises 16 residues. The germline V gene has CDR1 LGHDT and CDR2 YNNKEL (reference sequence). V dropped 5 bases and J dropped 7; count of bases not matched to a gene: 7.

The chain recombines TRBV28 with TRBJ2-3, with 8 nucleotides matching TRBD1. The junction had 8 bases not matched to a gene; V was cut back by 10 bases and J by 11 bases. The CDR3 loop spans 11 amino acids. The germline CDR1 and CDR2 sequences are MDHEN and SYDVKM. The CDR3 region has the DNA TGTGCCACCGCCAGGGGGACAGGGCAGTATTTT. Its protein product is CATARGTGQYF.

V usage is TRBV19 and J usage is TRBJ1-1; tentatively, D is TRBD1 (5 bases). Between the trimmed V and J ends, which lost 0 bases and 1 base, there was a span of 9 bases. Germline V CDR1 and CDR2: LNHDA, SQIVND (reference sequence). This CDR3 contains 15 residues. CDR3 sequence reads: CASSIDQGWNTEAFF. DNA for the CDR3: TGTGCCAGTAGTATAGATCAGGGTTGGAACACTGAAGCTTTCTTT. Drawing the rest from reference TRBV19 and TRBJ1-1, the complete variable domain is DGGITQSPKYLFRKEGQNVTLSCEQNLNHDAMYWYRQDPGQGLRLIYYSQIVNDFQKGDIAEGYSVSREKKESFPLTVTSAQKNPTAFYLCASSIDQGWNTEAFFGQGTRLTVV.

The CDR3: CATHRGDTIYF. CDR3 DNA: TGTGCCACCCACAGGGGGGACACCATATATTTT. The chain uses TRBV6-5 and TRBJ1-3, with 8 bases fitting TRBD1. The CDR3 extends over 11 amino acids. With V trimmed by 10 bases and J by 8 bases, 4 bases remained unmatched. From germline, CDR1 is MNHEY and CDR2 SVGAGI.

The V call is TRBV28, the J call TRBJ2-1; a possible D gene is TRBD2 (6 bases). Germline V lookup: CDR1 MDHEN, CDR2 SYDVKM. Trimming pared 4 bases from V and 0 bases from J, leaving 13 bases between. The CDR3 has 16 amino acids. In nucleotides, the CDR3 is TGTGCCAGCAGTTCTCCGGGACTCAGCTCCTACAATGAGCAGTTCTTC. Protein: CASSSPGLSSYNEQFF. The whole variable domain, remainder taken from reference TRBV28 and TRBJ2-1, is DVKVTQSSRYLVKRTGEKVFLECVQDMDHENMFWYRQDPGLGLRLIYFSYDVKMKEKGDIPEGYSVSREKKERFSLILESASTNQTSMYLCASSSPGLSSYNEQFFGPGTRLTVL.

V usage is TRBV3-1 (or the pseudogene TRBV3-2) and J usage is TRBJ1-4, with D hard to call. Trimming pared 1 base from V and 7 bases from J, leaving 13 bases between. This CDR3 has 15 amino acids. The germline CDR1 and CDR2 sequences are LGHDT and YNNKEL (reference sequence). The CDR3 DNA reads as TGTGCCAGCAGCCAAGGGGCCGCCCGGGGTGAAAAACTGTTTTTT. It translates to CASSQGAARGEKLFF.